In its sample, the clone carrying this TCR beta chain was seen many times. What it binds is not known. These data are taken from a study of T cells after yellow fever vaccination. Study context: The fractions with low cell numbers were processed using SMART-Seq v4 Ultra Low Input.

Synthesis of TCR cDNA relied on 5'RACE template switching, which attached a universal primer site and UMIs. TCRdb independently ran MiXCR on the 5' RACE reads; one entry per CDR3 protein. This repertoire shows 450,000 to 650,000 distinct CDR3 sequences, around an eighth found once; its top ten account for more than 12%. Regarding the study as a whole: The bulk population could contribute abundant contaminating clonotypes to FACS-sorted repertoires. The booster saw the reappearance of most primary-vaccination clones (roughly 97% CD4, 70% to 90% CD8).

The receptor's source is a man aged 25 to 40 who received the YFV17D yellow fever vaccine. The starting material was PBMCs, obtained on the day of the yellow fever booster vaccination.

The CDR3 nucleotides are TGTGCCAGCAGCTTTGCTTTAGAGACCCAGTACTTC. Its translation: CASSFALETQYF. The J gene is TRBJ2-5, the V gene TRBV7-2, with D unclear. Deletions cut 3 bases from V and 4 bases from J, with 6 bases between. This CDR3 has 12 amino acids. The germline gives CDR1 SGHTA, CDR2 FQGNSA.